One T cell receptor (beta chain) is described in this entry. The sample belongs to a study of T cell changes during pregnancy in multiple sclerosis. Trimming pared 5 bases from V and 0 bases from J, leaving 16 bases between. The CDR3 totals 16 residues. CDR1 and CDR2 from the germline V gene are SGHRS and YFSETQ. TCRdb keeps only in-frame clones here, not all; method: immunoSEQ multiplex PCR. The sample yields some 110,000 clones, 91% seen once. The input for sequencing was peripheral blood, taken before pregnancy. This receptor was identified in a female donor with multiple sclerosis, enrolled in a pregnancy study. V usage is TRBV5-1 and J usage is TRBJ2-3; a weak D match, TRBD2 (7 bases). The CDR3: CASRGGGSWSTDTQYF. In DNA form, the CDR3 reads TGCGCCAGCAGGGGGGGCGGGAGCTGGAGCACAGATACGCAGTATTTT.